This T cell receptor (beta chain) was recovered during a study of blood T cells in healthy people across ages. This clonotype has ten or more counts. Germline V gene lookup returns CDR1 DFQATT and CDR2 SNEGSKA (reference sequence). This CDR3 spans 15 amino acids. Trimming removed 6 bases at V and 2 bases at J, with 19 bases between. With a J-beta primer mix and a sample-barcoded 5' primer, a second PCR ran about 7 to 12 cycles. TCRdb analysed the 5' RACE reads with MiXCR anew, one entry per CDR3 protein. The sample carries some 1.6 million distinct CDR3 sequences, about 35% recorded once. Input material: blood. The sequence derives from a woman younger than 45 in good health. V and J are TRBV20-1 and TRBJ2-5; D possibly corresponds to TRBD2 (5 bases). The CDR3 DNA reads as TGCAGTGCCGCGGGCGCCGAAACTACGCAAGAGACCCAGTACTTC. It translates to CSAAGAETTQETQYF.